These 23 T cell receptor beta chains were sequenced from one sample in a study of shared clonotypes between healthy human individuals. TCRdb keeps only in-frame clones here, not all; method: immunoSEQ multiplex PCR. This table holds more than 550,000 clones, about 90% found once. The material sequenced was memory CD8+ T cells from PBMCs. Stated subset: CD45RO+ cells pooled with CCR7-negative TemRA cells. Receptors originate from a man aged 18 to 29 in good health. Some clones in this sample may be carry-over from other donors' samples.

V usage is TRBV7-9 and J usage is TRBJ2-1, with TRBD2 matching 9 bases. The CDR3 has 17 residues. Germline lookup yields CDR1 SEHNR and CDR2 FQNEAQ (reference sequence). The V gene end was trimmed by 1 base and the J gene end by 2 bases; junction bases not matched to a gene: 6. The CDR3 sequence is CASSLGASGKPYNEQFF. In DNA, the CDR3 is TGTGCCAGCAGCTTAGGGGCTAGCGGGAAACCCTACAATGAGCAGTTCTTC.

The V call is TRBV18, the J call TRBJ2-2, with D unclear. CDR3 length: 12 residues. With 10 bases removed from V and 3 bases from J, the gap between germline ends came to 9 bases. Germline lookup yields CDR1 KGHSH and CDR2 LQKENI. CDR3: CANSPDTGELFF. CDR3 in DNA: TGTGCCAACTCCCCAGACACCGGGGAGCTGTTTTTT.

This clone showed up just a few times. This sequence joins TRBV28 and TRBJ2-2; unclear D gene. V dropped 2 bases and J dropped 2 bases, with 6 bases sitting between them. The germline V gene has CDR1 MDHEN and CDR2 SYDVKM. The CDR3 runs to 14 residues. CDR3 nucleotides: TGTGCCAGCAGTTTAACCACCAACACCGGGGAGCTGTTTTTT. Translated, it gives CASSLTTNTGELFF.

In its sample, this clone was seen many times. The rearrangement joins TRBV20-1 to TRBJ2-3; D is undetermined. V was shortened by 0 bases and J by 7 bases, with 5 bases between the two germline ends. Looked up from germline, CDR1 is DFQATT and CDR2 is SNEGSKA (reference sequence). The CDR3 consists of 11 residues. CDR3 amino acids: CSAREKYTQYF. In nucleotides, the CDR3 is TGCAGTGCTAGAGAGAAGTATACGCAGTATTTT.

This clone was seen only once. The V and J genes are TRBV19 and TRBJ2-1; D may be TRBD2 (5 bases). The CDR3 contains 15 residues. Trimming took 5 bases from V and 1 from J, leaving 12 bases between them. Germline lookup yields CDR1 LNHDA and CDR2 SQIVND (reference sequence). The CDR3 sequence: CASSYTGISYNEQFF. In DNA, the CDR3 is TGTGCCAGTAGTTACACGGGGATTTCCTACAATGAGCAGTTCTTC.

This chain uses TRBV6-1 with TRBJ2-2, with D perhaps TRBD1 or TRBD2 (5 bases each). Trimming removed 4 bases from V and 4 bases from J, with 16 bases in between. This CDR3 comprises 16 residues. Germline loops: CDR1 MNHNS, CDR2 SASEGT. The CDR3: CASSGSPGTLTGELFF. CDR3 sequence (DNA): TGTGCCAGCAGTGGAAGTCCCGGGACCCTCACCGGGGAGCTGTTTTTT.

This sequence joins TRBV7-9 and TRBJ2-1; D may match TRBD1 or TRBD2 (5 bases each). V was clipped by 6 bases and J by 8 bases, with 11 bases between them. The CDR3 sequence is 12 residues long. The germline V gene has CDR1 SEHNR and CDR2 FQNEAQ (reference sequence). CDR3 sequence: CASSQGADEQFF. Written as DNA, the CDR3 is TGTGCCAGCAGTCAGGGAGCGGATGAGCAGTTCTTC.

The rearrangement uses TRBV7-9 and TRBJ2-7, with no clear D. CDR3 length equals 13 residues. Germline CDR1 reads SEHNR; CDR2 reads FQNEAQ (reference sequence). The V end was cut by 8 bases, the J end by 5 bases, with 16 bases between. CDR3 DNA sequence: TGTGCCAGCTCCCGGGCCCCTCCGCACGAGCAGTACTTC. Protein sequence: CASSRAPPHEQYF.

The CDR3 region has the DNA TGCGCCAGCAGCGCGGGAGTCGGGACTAGCGGGAGGTATACACCTTACGAGCAGTACTTC. Protein sequence: CASSAGVGTSGRYTPYEQYF. The rearrangement links TRBV4-3 to TRBJ2-7; 15 bases match TRBD2. V dropped 5 bases and J dropped 4; count of bases not matched to a gene: 18. CDR3 length: 20 residues. CDR1 and CDR2 (germline): LGHNA, YSLEER.

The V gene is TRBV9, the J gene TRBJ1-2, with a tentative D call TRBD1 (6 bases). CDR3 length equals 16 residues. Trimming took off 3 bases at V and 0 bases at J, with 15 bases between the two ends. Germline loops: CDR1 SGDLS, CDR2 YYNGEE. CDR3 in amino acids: CASSAHTGTTNYGYTF. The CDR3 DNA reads TGTGCCAGCAGCGCACATACCGGGACAACTAACTATGGCTACACCTTC. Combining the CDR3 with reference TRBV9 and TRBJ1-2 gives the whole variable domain DSGVTQTPKHLITATGQRVTLRCSPRSGDLSVYWYQQSLDQGLQFLIQYYNGEERAKGNILERFSAQQFPDLHSELNLSSLELGDSALYFCASSAHTGTTNYGYTFGSGTRLTVV.

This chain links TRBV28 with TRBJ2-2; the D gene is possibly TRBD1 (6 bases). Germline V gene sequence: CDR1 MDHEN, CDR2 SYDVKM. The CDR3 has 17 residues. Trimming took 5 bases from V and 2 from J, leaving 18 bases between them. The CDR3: CASSDLGYRVNTGELFF. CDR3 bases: TGTGCCAGCAGTGATCTAGGGTACAGGGTCAACACCGGGGAGCTGTTTTTT.

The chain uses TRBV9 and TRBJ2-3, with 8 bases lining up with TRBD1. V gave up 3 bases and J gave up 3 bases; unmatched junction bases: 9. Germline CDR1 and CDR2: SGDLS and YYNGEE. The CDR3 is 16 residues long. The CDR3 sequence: CASSALQGGPTDTQYF. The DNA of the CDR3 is TGTGCCAGCAGCGCTTTACAGGGGGGTCCGACAGATACGCAGTATTTT.

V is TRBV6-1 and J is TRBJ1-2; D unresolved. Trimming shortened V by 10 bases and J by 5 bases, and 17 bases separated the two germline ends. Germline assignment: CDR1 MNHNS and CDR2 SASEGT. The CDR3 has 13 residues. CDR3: CATLDGAFYGYTF. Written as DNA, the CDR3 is TGTGCCACCCTGGACGGAGCCTTTTATGGCTACACCTTC.

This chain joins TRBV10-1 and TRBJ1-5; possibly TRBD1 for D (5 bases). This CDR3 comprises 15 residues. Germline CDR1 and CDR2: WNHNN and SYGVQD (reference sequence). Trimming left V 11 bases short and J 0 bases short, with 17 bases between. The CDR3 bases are TGCGCCGATCCGGGGGGGGAATATAGCAATCAGCCCCAGCATTTT. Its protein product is CADPGGEYSNQPQHF.

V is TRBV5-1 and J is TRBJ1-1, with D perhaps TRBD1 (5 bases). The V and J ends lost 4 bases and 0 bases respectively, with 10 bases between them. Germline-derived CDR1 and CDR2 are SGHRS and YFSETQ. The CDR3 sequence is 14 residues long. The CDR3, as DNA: TGCGCCAGCAGCCACGGGGCGGTGAACACTGAAGCTTTCTTT. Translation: CASSHGAVNTEAFF.

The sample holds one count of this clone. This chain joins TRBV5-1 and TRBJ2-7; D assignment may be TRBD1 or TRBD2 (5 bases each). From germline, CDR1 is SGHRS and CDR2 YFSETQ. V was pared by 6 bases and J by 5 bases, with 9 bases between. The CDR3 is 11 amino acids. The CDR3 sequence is CASTGGHEQYF. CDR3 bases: TGCGCCAGCACTGGGGGTCACGAGCAGTACTTC. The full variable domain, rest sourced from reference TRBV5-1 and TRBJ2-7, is KAGVTQTPRYLIKTRGQQVTLSCSPISGHRSVSWYQQTPGQGLQFLFEYFSETQRNKGNFPGRFSGRQFSNSRSEMNVSTLELGDSALYLCASTGGHEQYFGPGTRLTVT.

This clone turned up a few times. Here the CDR3 DNA reads TGTGCCAGCAGATGGTTTGGACAGGCCCCCGAAGCTTTCTTT. Its translation: CASRWFGQAPEAFF. The rearrangement uses TRBV5-6 and TRBJ1-1, with TRBD1 matching 7 bases. Germline lookup yields CDR1 SGHDT and CDR2 YYEEEE. The CDR3 spans 14 residues. With 5 bases clipped from V and 8 bases from J, the junction kept 12 bases outside the gene matches. Using reference TRBV5-6 and TRBJ1-1 for the parts outside the CDR3, the full variable domain is DAGVTQSPTHLIKTRGQQVTLRCSPKSGHDTVSWYQQALGQGPQFIFQYYEEEERQRGNFPDRFSGHQFPNYSSELNVNALLLGDSALYLCASRWFGQAPEAFFGQGTRLTVV.

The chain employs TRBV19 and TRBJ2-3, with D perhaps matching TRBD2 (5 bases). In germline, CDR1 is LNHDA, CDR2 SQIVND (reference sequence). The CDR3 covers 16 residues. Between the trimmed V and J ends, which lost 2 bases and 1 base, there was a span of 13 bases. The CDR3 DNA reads TGTGCCAGTAGTATACTAGTCGGGGTCGGCACAGATACGCAGTATTTT. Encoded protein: CASSILVGVGTDTQYF. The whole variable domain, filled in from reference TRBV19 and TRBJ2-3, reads DGGITQSPKYLFRKEGQNVTLSCEQNLNHDAMYWYRQDPGQGLRLIYYSQIVNDFQKGDIAEGYSVSREKKESFPLTVTSAQKNPTAFYLCASSILVGVGTDTQYFGPGTRLTVL.

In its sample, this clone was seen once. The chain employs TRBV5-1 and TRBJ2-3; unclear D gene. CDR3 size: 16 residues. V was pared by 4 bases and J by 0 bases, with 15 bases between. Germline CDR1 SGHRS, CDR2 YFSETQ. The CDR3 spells CASSPAAVPSTDTQYF. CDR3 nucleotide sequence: TGCGCCAGCAGCCCCGCTGCGGTGCCTAGCACAGATACGCAGTATTTT.

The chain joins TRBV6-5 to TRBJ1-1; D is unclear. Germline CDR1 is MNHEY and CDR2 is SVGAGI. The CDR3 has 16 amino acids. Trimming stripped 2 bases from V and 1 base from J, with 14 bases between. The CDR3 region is CASSYRVGVGNTEAFF. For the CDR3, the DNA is TGTGCCAGCAGTTACAGGGTCGGGGTCGGGAACACTGAAGCTTTCTTT.

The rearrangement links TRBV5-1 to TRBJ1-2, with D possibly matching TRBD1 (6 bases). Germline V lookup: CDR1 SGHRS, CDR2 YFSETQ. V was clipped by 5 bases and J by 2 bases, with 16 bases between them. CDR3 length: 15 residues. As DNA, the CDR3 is TGCGCCAGCAGGCTGGGACACCGAAGAAACTATGGCTACACCTTC. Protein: CASRLGHRRNYGYTF. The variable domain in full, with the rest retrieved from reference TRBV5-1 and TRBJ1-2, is KAGVTQTPRYLIKTRGQQVTLSCSPISGHRSVSWYQQTPGQGLQFLFEYFSETQRNKGNFPGRFSGRQFSNSRSEMNVSTLELGDSALYLCASRLGHRRNYGYTFGSGTRLTVV.

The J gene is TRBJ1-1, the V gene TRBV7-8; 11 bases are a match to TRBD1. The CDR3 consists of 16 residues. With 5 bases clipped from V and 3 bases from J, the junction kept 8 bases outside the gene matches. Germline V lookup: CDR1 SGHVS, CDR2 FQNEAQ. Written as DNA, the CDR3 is TGTGCCAGCAGCCCATCGGACAGGGGGCCGTACACTGAAGCTTTCTTT. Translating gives CASSPSDRGPYTEAFF.

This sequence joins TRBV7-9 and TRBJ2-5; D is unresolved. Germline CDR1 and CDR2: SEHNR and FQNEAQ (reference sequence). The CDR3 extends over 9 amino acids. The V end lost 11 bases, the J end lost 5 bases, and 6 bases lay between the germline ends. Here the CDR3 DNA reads TGTGCCGCCGGGGAGACCCAGTACTTC. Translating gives CAAGETQYF.